The 13 T cell receptor beta chains in this list originate from one sample, sequenced in a study of cytomegalovirus exposure and HLA in healthy donors. Amplification used 60 Vbeta primers and 13 Jbeta primers. Sequencing was performed with immunoSEQ multiplex PCR; in TCRdb, only in-frame clones are kept and a portion is missing. The sample carries over 200,000 clones, over 75% recorded once. Sequenced input: PBMCs. These receptors came from a male donor in good health and CMV-seronegative.

With regard to this clone: This CDR3 is also generated by other DNA sequences in the sample. The chain joins TRBV7-9 to TRBJ1-1; D might be TRBD1 (6 bases). The germline V gene encodes CDR1 SEHNR and CDR2 FQNEAQ (reference sequence). This CDR3 is built from 14 residues. V lost 5 bases and J lost 1, with 11 bases in between. CDR3 protein: CASSLTGRNTEAFF. In nucleotides, the CDR3 is TGTGCCAGCAGCCTAACAGGGAGGAACACTGAAGCTTTCTTT.

The rearrangement uses TRBV7-9 and TRBJ1-3; D perhaps matches TRBD1 (6 bases). This CDR3 region has 16 residues. Germline V gene sequence: CDR1 SEHNR, CDR2 FQNEAQ (reference sequence). V lost 5 bases and J 4 bases, leaving 18 bases between the germline ends. The CDR3 coding sequence is TGTGCCAGCAGCCTACCACAGGGATCTGACGGAAACACCATATATTTT. This encodes CASSLPQGSDGNTIYF.

In its sample, this clone was seen a few times. One end of the junction varies from germline; a read error may be responsible. The rearrangement links TRBV7-7 to TRBJ2-5, with D unclear. Germline V gene data show CDR1 as SSHAT and CDR2 as FNYEAQ (reference sequence). This CDR3 has 15 amino acids. The DNA for the CDR3 is TGTGCTAGCAGCTCCGACACCAGCCCAGGAGAGACCCAGTACTTC. The encoded protein is CASSSDTSPGETQYF.

The chain is built from TRBV28 and TRBJ1-6; tentatively, D is TRBD1 (5 bases). The CDR3 covers 16 residues. Germline V lookup: CDR1 MDHEN, CDR2 SYDVKM. V was cut by 2 bases and J by 7 bases, with 15 bases left in between. Here the CDR3 DNA reads TGTGCCAGCAGTTTAATTCAGGGAGGTGGAAATTCACCCCTCCACTTT. This codes for CASSLIQGGGNSPLHF.

V gene TRBV19 combines with J gene TRBJ1-1; the match to TRBD1 covers 7 bases. The CDR3 is 14 residues long. The V segment lost 6 bases and the J segment 7 bases; nucleotides outside the gene matches: 11. Germline loops: CDR1 LNHDA, CDR2 SQIVND (reference sequence). The CDR3, as DNA: TGTGCCAGTAGGCCCGGGACAGCCATGGGTGAAGCTTTCTTT. The encoded protein is CASRPGTAMGEAFF.

This chain connects TRBV18 to TRBJ1-1; TRBD1 matches at 11 bases. V shed 3 bases, J shed 4 bases, and the junction held 4 bases outside the gene matches. In germline, CDR1 is KGHSH, CDR2 LQKENI. The CDR3 has 15 amino acids. The CDR3 loop reads CASSPRGTGGTEAFF. Here the CDR3 DNA reads TGTGCCAGCTCACCGCGCGGGACAGGGGGCACTGAAGCTTTCTTT.

The V gene is TRBV4-3, the J gene TRBJ2-3; 10 positions match TRBD1. Germline V gene sequence: CDR1 LGHNA, CDR2 YSLEER. Germline trimming cut 3 bases from V and 3 bases from J; bases unmatched to any gene: 3. The length of the CDR3 is 15 residues. The CDR3 DNA sequence: TGCGCCAGCAGCCAGAGGGACAGGGGAACAGATACGCAGTATTTT. Its translation is CASSQRDRGTDTQYF.

The chain combines TRBV6-1 with TRBJ2-1; D is perhaps TRBD2 (6 bases). Germline V lookup: CDR1 MNHNS, CDR2 SASEGT. The CDR3 has 15 amino acids. Trimming removed 4 bases at V and 0 bases at J, with 10 bases between. The CDR3 DNA reads as TGTGCCAGCAGTGCCACGACTAGCTCCTACAATGAGCAGTTCTTC. Amino acids: CASSATTSSYNEQFF.

This chain links TRBV6-1 with TRBJ2-5; 14 bases align to TRBD2. V lost 3 bases, J lost 5 bases, and 5 bases stayed unmatched. Per the germline V gene, CDR1 is MNHNS and CDR2 is SASEGT. The CDR3 contains 16 residues. This chain's CDR3 is CASSDGTSGSYETQYF. The CDR3 nucleotides are TGTGCCAGCAGTGACGGGACTAGCGGGAGTTATGAGACCCAGTACTTC.

Only a few counts were recorded for this clone. This chain connects TRBV15 to TRBJ1-3; 7 nucleotides align to TRBD1. CDR3 length: 17 amino acids. CDR1 is LNHNV, CDR2 YYDKDF, per germline (reference sequence). Trimming at V came to 2 bases and at J to 2 bases, leaving 9 bases not matched to a gene. The CDR3: CATSRSLTGSPGNTIYF. DNA of the CDR3: TGTGCCACCAGCAGATCGTTGACAGGGAGCCCTGGAAACACCATATATTTT.

The gene calls are TRBV5-1 and TRBJ2-3, with 9 positions matching TRBD2. CDR3 length: 18 residues. V lost 0 bases, J lost 2 bases, and 10 bases stayed unmatched. In germline, CDR1 is SGHRS, CDR2 YFSETQ. CDR3: CASSLGVAGEPPTDTQYF. The CDR3, as DNA: TGCGCCAGCAGCTTGGGGGTAGCGGGAGAACCTCCCACAGATACGCAGTATTTT.

The J gene is TRBJ1-1, the V gene TRBV5-6, with 11 bases aligning to TRBD1. The CDR3 sequence is 16 residues long. Germline loops: CDR1 SGHDT, CDR2 YYEEEE. The V and J ends lost 0 bases and 5 bases, in that order; junction bases with no gene match: 6. CDR3 protein: CASSLAGTGGRTEAFF. The CDR3 region has the DNA TGTGCCAGCAGCTTGGCAGGGACAGGGGGGAGAACTGAAGCTTTCTTT.

The rearrangement uses TRBV30 and TRBJ2-3; 10 bases agree with TRBD2. V shed 1 base and J 4 bases; nucleotides not matched to a gene: 14. The CDR3 runs 18 residues. CDR1 and CDR2 (germline): GTSNPN, SVGIG (reference sequence). CDR3 DNA sequence: TGTGCCTGGAGTGCAACCCACGGCCCACTAGCGGGGCCAGATACGCAGTATTTT. The encoded protein is CAWSATHGPLAGPDTQYF.